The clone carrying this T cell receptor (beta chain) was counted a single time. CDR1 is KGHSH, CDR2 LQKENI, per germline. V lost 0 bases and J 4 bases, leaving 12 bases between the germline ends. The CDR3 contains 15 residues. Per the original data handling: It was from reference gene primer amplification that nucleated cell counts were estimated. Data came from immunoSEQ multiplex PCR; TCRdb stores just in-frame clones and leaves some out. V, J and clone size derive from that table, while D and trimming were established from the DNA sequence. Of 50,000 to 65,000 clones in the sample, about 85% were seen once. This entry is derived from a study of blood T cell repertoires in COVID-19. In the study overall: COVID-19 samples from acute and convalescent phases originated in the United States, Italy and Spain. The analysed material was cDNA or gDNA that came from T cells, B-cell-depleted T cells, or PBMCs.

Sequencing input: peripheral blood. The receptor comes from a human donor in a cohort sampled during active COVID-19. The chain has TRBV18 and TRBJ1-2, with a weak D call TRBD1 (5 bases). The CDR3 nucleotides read TGTGCCAGCTCACCACCGTCCTCAAGGGGCTATGGCTACACCTTC. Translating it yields CASSPPSSRGYGYTF.